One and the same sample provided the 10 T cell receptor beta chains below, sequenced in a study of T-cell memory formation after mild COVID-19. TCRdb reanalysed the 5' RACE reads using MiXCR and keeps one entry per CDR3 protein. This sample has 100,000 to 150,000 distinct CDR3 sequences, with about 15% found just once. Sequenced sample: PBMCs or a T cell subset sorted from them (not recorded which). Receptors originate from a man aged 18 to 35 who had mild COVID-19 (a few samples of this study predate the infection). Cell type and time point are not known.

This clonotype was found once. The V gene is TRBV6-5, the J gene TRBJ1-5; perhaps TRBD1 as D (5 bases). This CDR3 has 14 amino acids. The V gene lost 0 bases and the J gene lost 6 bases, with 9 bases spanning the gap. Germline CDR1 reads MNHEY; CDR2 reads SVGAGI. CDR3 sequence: CASSYSGGGQPQHF. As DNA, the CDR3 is TGTGCCAGCAGTTACTCGGGGGGTGGTCAGCCCCAGCATTTT.

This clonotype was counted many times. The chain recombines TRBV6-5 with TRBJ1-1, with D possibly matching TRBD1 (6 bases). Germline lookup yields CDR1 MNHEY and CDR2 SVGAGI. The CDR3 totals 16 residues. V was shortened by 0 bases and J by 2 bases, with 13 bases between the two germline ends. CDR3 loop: CASSYSIQGGNTEAFF. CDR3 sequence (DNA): TGTGCCAGCAGTTACTCCATACAGGGCGGAAACACTGAAGCTTTCTTT.

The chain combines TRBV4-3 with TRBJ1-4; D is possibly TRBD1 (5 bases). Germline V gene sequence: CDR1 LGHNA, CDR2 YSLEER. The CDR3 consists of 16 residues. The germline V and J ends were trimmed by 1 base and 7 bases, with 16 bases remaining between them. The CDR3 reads CASSQVGGGLIEKLFF. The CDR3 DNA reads TGCGCCAGCAGCCAAGTTGGGGGAGGACTGATTGAAAAACTGTTTTTT.

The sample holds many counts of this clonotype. The DNA of the CDR3 is TGTGCCAGCAGTTATGTACAGGGAGGCGAGCAGTACTTC. It yields the protein CASSYVQGGEQYF. V gene TRBV6-5 combines with J gene TRBJ2-7; D is possibly TRBD1 or TRBD2 (6 bases each). Germline loops: CDR1 MNHEY, CDR2 SVGAGI. CDR3 length: 13 residues. With 3 bases removed from V and 6 bases from J, the gap between germline ends came to 12 bases.

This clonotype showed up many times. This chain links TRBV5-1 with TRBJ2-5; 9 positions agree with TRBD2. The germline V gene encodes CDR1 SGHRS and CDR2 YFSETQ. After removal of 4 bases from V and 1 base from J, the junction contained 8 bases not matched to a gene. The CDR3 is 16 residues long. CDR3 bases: TGCGCCAGCAGCATAAGTCTAGCGGGGTCCCAAGAGACCCAGTACTTC. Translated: CASSISLAGSQETQYF. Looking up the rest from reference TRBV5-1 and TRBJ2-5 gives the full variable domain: KAGVTQTPRYLIKTRGQQVTLSCSPISGHRSVSWYQQTPGQGLQFLFEYFSETQRNKGNFPGRFSGRQFSNSRSEMNVSTLELGDSALYLCASSISLAGSQETQYFGPGTRLLVL.

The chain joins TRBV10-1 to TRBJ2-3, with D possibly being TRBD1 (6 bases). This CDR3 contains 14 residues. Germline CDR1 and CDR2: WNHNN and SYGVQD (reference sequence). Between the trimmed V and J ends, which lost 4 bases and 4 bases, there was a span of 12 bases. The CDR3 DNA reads TGCGCCAGCAGTGGACCAGGGGAAGCAGATACGCAGTATTTT. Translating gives CASSGPGEADTQYF.

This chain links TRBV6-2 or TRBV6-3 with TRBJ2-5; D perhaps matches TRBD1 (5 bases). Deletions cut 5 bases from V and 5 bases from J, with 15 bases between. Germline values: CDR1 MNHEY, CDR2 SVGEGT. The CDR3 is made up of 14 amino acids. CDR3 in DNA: TGTGCCAGCAGTACACAGGTCCTCCGGGAGACCCAGTACTTC. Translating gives CASSTQVLRETQYF.

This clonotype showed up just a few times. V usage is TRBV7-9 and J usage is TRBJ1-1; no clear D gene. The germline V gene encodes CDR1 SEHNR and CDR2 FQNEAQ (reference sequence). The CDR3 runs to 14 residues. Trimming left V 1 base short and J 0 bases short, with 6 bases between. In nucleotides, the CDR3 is TGTGCCAGCAGCTTAGGACGGCTGAACACTGAAGCTTTCTTT. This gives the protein CASSLGRLNTEAFF.

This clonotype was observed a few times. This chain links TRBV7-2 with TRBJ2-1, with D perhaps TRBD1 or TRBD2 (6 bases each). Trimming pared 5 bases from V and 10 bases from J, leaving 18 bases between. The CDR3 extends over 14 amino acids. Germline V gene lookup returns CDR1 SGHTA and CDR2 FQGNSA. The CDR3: CASSGLRGRGEQFF. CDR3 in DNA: TGTGCCAGCAGCGGCTTACGGGGGCGAGGAGAGCAGTTCTTC.

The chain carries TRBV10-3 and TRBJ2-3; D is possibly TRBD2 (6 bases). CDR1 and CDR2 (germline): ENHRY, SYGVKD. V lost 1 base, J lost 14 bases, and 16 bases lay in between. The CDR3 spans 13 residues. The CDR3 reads CAISEWGLYRRYF. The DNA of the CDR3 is TGTGCCATCAGTGAGTGGGGACTCTATCGTCGGTATTTT.